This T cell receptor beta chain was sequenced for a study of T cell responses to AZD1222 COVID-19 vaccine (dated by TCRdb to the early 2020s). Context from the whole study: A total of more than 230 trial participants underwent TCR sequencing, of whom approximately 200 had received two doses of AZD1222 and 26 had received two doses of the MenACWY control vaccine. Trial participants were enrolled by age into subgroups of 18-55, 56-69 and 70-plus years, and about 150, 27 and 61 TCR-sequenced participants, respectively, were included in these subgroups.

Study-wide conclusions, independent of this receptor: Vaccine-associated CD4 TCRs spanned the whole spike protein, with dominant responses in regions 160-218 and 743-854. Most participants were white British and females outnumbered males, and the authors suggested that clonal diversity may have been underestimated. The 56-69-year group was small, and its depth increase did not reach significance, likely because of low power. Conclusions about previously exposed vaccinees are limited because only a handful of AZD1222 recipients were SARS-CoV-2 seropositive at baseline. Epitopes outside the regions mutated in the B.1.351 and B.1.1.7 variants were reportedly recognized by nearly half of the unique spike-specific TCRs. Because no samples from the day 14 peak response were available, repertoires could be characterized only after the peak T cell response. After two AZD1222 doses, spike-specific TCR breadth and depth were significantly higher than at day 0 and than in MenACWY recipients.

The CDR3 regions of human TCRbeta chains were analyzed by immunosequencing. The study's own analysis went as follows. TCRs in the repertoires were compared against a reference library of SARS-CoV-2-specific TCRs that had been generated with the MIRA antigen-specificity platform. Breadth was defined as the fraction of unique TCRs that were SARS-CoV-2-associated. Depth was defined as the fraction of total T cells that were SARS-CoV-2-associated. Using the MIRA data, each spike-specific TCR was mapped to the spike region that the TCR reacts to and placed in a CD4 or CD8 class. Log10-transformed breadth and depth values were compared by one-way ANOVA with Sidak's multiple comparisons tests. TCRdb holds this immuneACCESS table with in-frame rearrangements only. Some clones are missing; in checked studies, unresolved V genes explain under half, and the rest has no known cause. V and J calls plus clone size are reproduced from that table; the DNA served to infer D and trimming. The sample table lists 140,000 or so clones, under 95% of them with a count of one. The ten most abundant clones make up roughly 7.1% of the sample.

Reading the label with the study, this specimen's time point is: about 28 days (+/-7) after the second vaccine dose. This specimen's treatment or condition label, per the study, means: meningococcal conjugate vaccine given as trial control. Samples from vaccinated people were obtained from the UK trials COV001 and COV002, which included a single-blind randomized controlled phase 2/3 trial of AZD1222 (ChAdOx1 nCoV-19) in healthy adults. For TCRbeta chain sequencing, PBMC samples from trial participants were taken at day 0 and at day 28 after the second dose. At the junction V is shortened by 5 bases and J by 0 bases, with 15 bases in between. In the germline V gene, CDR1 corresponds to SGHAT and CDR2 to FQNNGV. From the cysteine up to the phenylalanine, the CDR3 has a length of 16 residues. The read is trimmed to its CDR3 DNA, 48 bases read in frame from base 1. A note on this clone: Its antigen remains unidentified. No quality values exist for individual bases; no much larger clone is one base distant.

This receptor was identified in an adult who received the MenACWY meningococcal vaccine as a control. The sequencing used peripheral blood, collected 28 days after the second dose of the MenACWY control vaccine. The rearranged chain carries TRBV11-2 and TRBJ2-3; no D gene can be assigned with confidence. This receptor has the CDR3 CASSVVIGPSTDTQYF. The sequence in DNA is TGTGCCAGCAGCGTAGTTATTGGTCCTAGCACAGATACGCAGTATTTT.